One TCR beta chain is described in this entry. Its target is not known. The data belong to a study of T cell repertoires in cytomegalovirus infection. Overall study context: Both CMV infection and a matching HLA type were indicated by public TCR beta signatures. Overall study findings and caveats: CMV-specific HLA-C-restricted TCR beta clonotypes dominated the ex vivo response.

The V and J ends lost 5 bases and 6 bases, in that order; junction bases with no gene match: 4. CDR3 size: 13 residues. In germline, CDR1 is SGHAT, CDR2 FQNNGV. TCRdb independently ran MiXCR on the reads; one entry per CDR3 protein. This table has a few hundred thousand distinct CDR3 sequences, around 40% appearing once. The receptor comes from a human donor in good health (CMV status not recorded). Some clones in this sample may be carry-over from other donors' samples. The genes are TRBV11-2 and TRBJ1-5, with 7 bases that match TRBD1. The starting material was cultured PBMCs, obtained from culture after CMV antigen stimulation. CDR3 in amino acids: CASSPDRAQPQHF. CDR3 bases: TGTGCCAGCAGCCCCGACAGGGCTCAGCCCCAGCATTTT.